This T cell receptor (beta chain) was recovered during a study of CD8 T cells in Susac syndrome. The authors reverse transcribed roughly 0.5 to 1 ug RNA with random hexamers. MiXCR, applied by TCRdb to the immunoSEQ multiplex PCR reads, yields one record per CDR3 protein. The data hold 250,000 to 350,000 distinct CDR3 sequences, with under 95% observed a single time. The source is a human donor with multiple sclerosis. The sample was CD4+ T cells from PBMCs.

CDR3 coding DNA: TGTGCCAGCAGCCCCCGGACTTTCCCTAGCACAGATACGCAGTATTTT. Translation gives CASSPRTFPSTDTQYF. V and J are TRBV3-1 and TRBJ2-3; D might be TRBD2 (5 bases). CDR3 length equals 16 residues. The germline V and J ends were trimmed by 4 bases and 0 bases, with 14 bases remaining between them. Looked up from germline, CDR1 is LGHDT and CDR2 is YNNKEL (reference sequence).